Following are 17 T cell receptor beta chains from one sample sequenced in a study of cytomegalovirus exposure and HLA in healthy donors. Only in-frame clones appear in the TCRdb table, and some are missing; sequencing was by immunoSEQ multiplex PCR. The sample includes more than 95,000 clones, 70% to 90% of them seen just once. The specimen sequenced was PBMCs. All receptors come from a woman aged 18-29 years in good health and CMV-seropositive.

V usage is TRBV4-2 and J usage is TRBJ2-7, with 7 bases aligning to TRBD1. Trimming cost V 0 bases and J 4 bases; bases outside gene matches: 12. Germline V lookup: CDR1 LGHNA, CDR2 YNFKEQ. This CDR3 comprises 17 residues. CDR3 bases: TGTGCCAGCAGCCAAGATCTTAGGACAGGCCTGGGATACGAGCAGTACTTC. Translation: CASSQDLRTGLGYEQYF.

V gene TRBV7-9 combines with J gene TRBJ2-5; 7 bases fit TRBD1. Looked up from germline, CDR1 is SEHNR and CDR2 is FQNEAQ (reference sequence). V gave up 1 base and J gave up 3 bases; unmatched junction bases: 8. The CDR3 extends over 16 amino acids. In DNA, the CDR3 is TGTGCCAGCAGCTTAGGGTTCAGGGACAGAGAAGAGACCCAGTACTTC. Its protein product is CASSLGFRDREETQYF.

The V call is TRBV7-9, the J call TRBJ1-1, with 10 nucleotides matching TRBD1. This CDR3 contains 17 residues. Trimming took 2 bases from V and 0 from J; bases not matched to a gene: 6. Germline-derived CDR1 and CDR2 are SEHNR and FQNEAQ (reference sequence). The CDR3 region has the DNA TGTGCCAGCAGCTTAACCGGCGGGACAGGGGTGAACACTGAAGCTTTCTTT. It is translated as CASSLTGGTGVNTEAFF.

The rearrangement joins TRBV5-5 to TRBJ2-1, with 9 bases lining up with TRBD2. The V segment lost 6 bases and the J segment 4 bases; nucleotides outside the gene matches: 5. This CDR3 comprises 14 residues. The germline gives CDR1 SGHKS, CDR2 YYEKEE (reference sequence). CDR3 protein: CASIKTSGYNEQFF. The CDR3 DNA follows: TGTGCCAGCATCAAGACTAGCGGATACAATGAGCAGTTCTTC.

This chain connects TRBV6-5 to TRBJ2-2, with D unclear. This CDR3 has 15 residues. With 0 bases removed from V and 2 bases from J, the gap between germline ends came to 7 bases. Germline V gives CDR1 MNHEY, CDR2 SVGAGI. CDR3 bases: TGTGCCAGCAGTTACTCGGGCAGTAACACCGGGGAGCTGTTTTTT. It yields the protein CASSYSGSNTGELFF.

The V call is TRBV7-8, the J call TRBJ2-5, with D possibly being TRBD2 (6 bases). CDR1 and CDR2 (germline): SGHVS, FQNEAQ. CDR3 length: 14 residues. Deletions cut 4 bases from V and 2 bases from J, with 11 bases between. CDR3 protein: CASSSSGLQETQYF. The CDR3 nucleotides read TGTGCCAGCAGCTCAAGCGGGCTACAAGAGACCCAGTACTTC.

The chain recombines TRBV7-2 with TRBJ1-2, with TRBD1 matching 8 bases. J gave up 4 bases and V 1 base, and 11 bases lay outside the gene matches. The CDR3 has 17 residues. Germline CDR1 is SGHTA and CDR2 is FQGNSA. The CDR3 protein is CASSLGVTGALGYGYTF. CDR3 in DNA: TGTGCCAGCAGCTTAGGGGTGACAGGGGCTTTAGGCTATGGCTACACCTTC.

The chain recombines TRBV20-1 with TRBJ1-1; D is perhaps TRBD1 (6 bases). The CDR3 consists of 11 residues. V shed 5 bases and J shed 10 bases, with 14 bases lying between them. The germline V gene has CDR1 DFQATT and CDR2 SNEGSKA (reference sequence). For the CDR3, the DNA is TGCAGTGCTGGACACAGGGTGGGAGCTTTCTTT. This codes for CSAGHRVGAFF.

The chain is built from TRBV2 and TRBJ1-1, with 7 bases identical to TRBD1. V shed 5 bases, J shed 4 bases, and the junction held 7 bases outside the gene matches. This CDR3 contains 14 residues. Germline V gene lookup returns CDR1 SNHLY and CDR2 FYNNEI. In DNA, the CDR3 is TGTGCCAGCAGTTGGGACAGATTGGCCACTGAAGCTTTCTTT. Residues: CASSWDRLATEAFF.

V is TRBV15 and J is TRBJ2-1; a possible D gene is TRBD2 (5 bases). Germline V CDR1 and CDR2: LNHNV, YYDKDF (reference sequence). V lost 5 bases and J lost 7, with 12 bases in between. The CDR3 sequence is 13 residues long. CDR3 coding DNA: TGTGCCACCAGCGGCTTAGGACTTAATGAGCAGTTCTTC. Translation gives CATSGLGLNEQFF. The full variable domain, with the rest looked up from reference TRBV15 and TRBJ2-1, is DAMVIQNPRYQVTQFGKPVTLSCSQTLNHNVMYWYQQKSSQAPKLLFHYYDKDFNNEADTPDNFQSRRPNTSFCFLDIRSPGLGDTAMYLCATSGLGLNEQFFGPGTRLTVL.

This clone was recorded once. The chain uses TRBV11-2 and TRBJ2-1; D unclear. Per germline, CDR1 SGHAT and CDR2 FQNNGV. The V and J ends lost 0 bases and 1 base respectively, with 7 bases between them. The CDR3 has 15 residues. CDR3 sequence reads: CASSLDLSSYNEQFF. DNA of the CDR3: TGTGCCAGCAGCTTAGATTTGAGTTCCTACAATGAGCAGTTCTTC.

The rearrangement joins TRBV15 to TRBJ1-3, with TRBD1 matching over 8 bases. This CDR3 is 16 amino acids long. In germline, CDR1 is LNHNV, CDR2 YYDKDF (reference sequence). The V and J ends lost 0 bases and 1 base, in that order; junction bases with no gene match: 2. The CDR3 sequence is CATSRDGQGSGNTIYF. In nucleotides, the CDR3 is TGTGCCACCAGCAGAGACGGACAGGGATCTGGAAACACCATATATTTT.

J is TRBJ2-5 and V is TRBV28, with D unclear. Trimming took 1 base from V and 7 from J, leaving 4 bases between them. Germline values: CDR1 MDHEN, CDR2 SYDVKM. This CDR3 comprises 11 residues. The CDR3 loop is CASSLSVTQYF. The CDR3 DNA follows: TGTGCCAGCAGTTTATCGGTGACCCAGTACTTC.

This clone was seen more than once but under ten times. Here the CDR3 reads CASSLEAQTGSLHF. The CDR3 DNA is TGTGCCAGCAGCTTAGAAGCCCAGACGGGAAGCCTCCACTTT. The V call is TRBV11-1, the J call TRBJ1-6; D is unresolved. The V gene lost 1 base and the J gene lost 15 bases, with 16 bases spanning the gap. The length of the CDR3 is 14 residues. The germline CDR1 and CDR2 sequences are SGHAT and FQDESV (reference sequence).

This clone has a single count. The chain joins TRBV2 to TRBJ2-7; D is perhaps TRBD2 (6 bases). Between the trimmed V and J ends, which lost 3 bases and 1 base, there was a span of 10 bases. This CDR3 is built from 14 residues. Looked up from germline, CDR1 is SNHLY and CDR2 is FYNNEI. CDR3 sequence (DNA): TGTGCCAGCAGTGAGTGGGGGACTTCCTACGAGCAGTACTTC. Encoded protein: CASSEWGTSYEQYF. The entire variable domain, with the rest obtained from reference TRBV2 and TRBJ2-7, is as follows: EPEVTQTPSHQVTQMGQEVILRCVPISNHLYFYWYRQILGQKVEFLVSFYNNEISEKSEIFDDQFSVERPDGSNFTLKIRSTKLEDSAMYFCASSEWGTSYEQYFGPGTRLTVT.

The chain recombines TRBV2 with TRBJ2-7; possibly TRBD1 for D (6 bases). V was trimmed by 6 bases and J by 1 base, leaving 16 bases between them. CDR3 length: 15 residues. Germline values: CDR1 SNHLY, CDR2 FYNNEI. CDR3 sequence reads: CASRLQGQSSYEQYF. The DNA of the CDR3 is TGTGCCAGCAGGCTCCAGGGACAAAGTTCCTACGAGCAGTACTTC.

Concerning this clone: Other nucleotide sequences in the sample specify the same CDR3. The chain couples TRBV28 to TRBJ1-2, with D perhaps matching TRBD1 (6 bases). The CDR3 loop spans 13 amino acids. The germline gives CDR1 MDHEN, CDR2 SYDVKM. The V gene lost 3 bases and the J gene lost 2 bases, with 7 bases spanning the gap. Written as DNA, the CDR3 is TGTGCCAGCAGTTTCGGACAGAACTATGGCTACACCTTC. This codes for CASSFGQNYGYTF.